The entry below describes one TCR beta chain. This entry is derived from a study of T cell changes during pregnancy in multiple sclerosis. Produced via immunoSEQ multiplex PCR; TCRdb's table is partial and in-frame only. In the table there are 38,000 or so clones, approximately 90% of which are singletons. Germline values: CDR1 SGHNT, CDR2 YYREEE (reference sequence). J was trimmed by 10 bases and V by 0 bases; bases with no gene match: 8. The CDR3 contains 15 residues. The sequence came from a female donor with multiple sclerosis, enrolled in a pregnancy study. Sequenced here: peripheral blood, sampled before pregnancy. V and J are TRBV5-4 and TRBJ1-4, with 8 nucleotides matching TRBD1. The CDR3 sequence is CASSLGVTQGVKLFF. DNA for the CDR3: TGTGCCAGCAGCTTGGGGGTAACACAGGGGGTAAAACTGTTTTTT.